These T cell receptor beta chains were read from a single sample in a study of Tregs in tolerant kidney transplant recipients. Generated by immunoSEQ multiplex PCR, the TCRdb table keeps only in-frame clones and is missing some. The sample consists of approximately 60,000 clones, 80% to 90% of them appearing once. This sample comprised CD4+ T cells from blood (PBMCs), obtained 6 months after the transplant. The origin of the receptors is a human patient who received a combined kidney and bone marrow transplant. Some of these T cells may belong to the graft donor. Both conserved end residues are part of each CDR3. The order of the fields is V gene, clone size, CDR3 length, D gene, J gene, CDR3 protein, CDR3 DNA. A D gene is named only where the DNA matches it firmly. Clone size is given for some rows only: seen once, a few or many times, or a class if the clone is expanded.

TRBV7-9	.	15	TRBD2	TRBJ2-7	CASSFGTSGISAQYF	TGTGCCAGCAGCTTCGGGACTAGCGGGATTAGCGCGCAGTACTTC
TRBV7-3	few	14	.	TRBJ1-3	CASSPTSSGNTIYF	TGTGCCAGCAGCCCAACCAGCTCTGGAAACACCATATATTTT
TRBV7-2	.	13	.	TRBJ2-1	CASSLKRYNEQFF	TGTGCCAGCAGCTTAAAGCGGTACAATGAGCAGTTCTTC
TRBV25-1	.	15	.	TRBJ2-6	CASSYTGTGANVLTF	TGTGCCAGCAGTTACACAGGGACTGGGGCCAACGTCCTGACTTTC
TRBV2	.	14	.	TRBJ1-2	CASKGPQRGGGYTF	TGTGCCAGCAAGGGGCCTCAACGAGGGGGAGGCTACACCTTC
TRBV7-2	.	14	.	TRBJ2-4	CASKLSRDSDIQYF	TGTGCCAGCAAGCTTAGTCGGGATTCGGACATTCAGTACTTC
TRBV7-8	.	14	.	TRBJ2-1	CASSLAGQNNEQFF	TGTGCCAGCAGCTTAGCTGGACAGAACAATGAGCAGTTCTTC
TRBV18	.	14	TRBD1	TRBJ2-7	CVSSGEGGDYEQYF	TGTGTCAGCTCCGGGGAAGGGGGCGACTACGAGCAGTACTTC
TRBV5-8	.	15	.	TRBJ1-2	CASSLSLSVNYGYTF	TGTGCCAGCAGCCTGAGTTTGAGTGTCAACTATGGCTACACCTTC
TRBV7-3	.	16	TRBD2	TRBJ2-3	CASSSERGLGADTQYF	TGTGCCAGCAGCTCCGAACGGGGACTAGGGGCCGATACGCAGTATTTT
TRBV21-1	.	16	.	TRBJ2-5	CASSKIGTGGRETQYF	TGTGCCAGCAGCAAGATAGGGACAGGGGGCAGGGAGACCCAGTACTTC
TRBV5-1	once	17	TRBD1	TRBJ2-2	CASSLSFGTGVSGELFF	TGCGCCAGCAGCTTATCATTTGGGACAGGGGTGTCCGGGGAGCTGTTTTTT
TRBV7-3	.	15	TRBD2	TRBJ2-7	CASSLGGGGAHEQYF	TGTGCCAGCAGCTTAGGGGGCGGGGGGGCCCACGAGCAGTACTTC
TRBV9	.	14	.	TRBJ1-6	CASSVAGFGSPLHF	TGTGCCAGCAGCGTAGCAGGGTTCGGGTCACCCCTCCACTTT
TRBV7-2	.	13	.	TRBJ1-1	CASSLAGMTEAFF	TGTGCCAGCAGCTTGGCAGGGATGACTGAAGCTTTCTTT
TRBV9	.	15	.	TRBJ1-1	CASSATGFGNTEAFF	TGTGCCAGCAGCGCTACAGGGTTTGGGAACACTGAAGCTTTCTTT
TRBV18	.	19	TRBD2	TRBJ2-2	CASSPLGLAGGSGTGELFF	TGTGCCAGCTCACCGCTCGGACTAGCGGGTGGATCGGGGACCGGGGAGCTGTTTTTT
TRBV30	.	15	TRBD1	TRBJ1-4	CAWSPGQGVDEKLFF	TGTGCCTGGAGCCCGGGACAGGGGGTGGATGAAAAACTGTTTTTT
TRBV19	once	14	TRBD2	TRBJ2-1	CASSSPGLADEQFF	TGTGCCAGTAGTTCGCCGGGACTAGCCGATGAGCAGTTCTTC
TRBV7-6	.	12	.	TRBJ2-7	CASSLRAGEQYF	TGTGCCAGCAGCCTAAGGGCGGGCGAGCAGTACTTC
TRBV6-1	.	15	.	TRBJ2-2	CASSSIRGGTGELFF	TGTGCCAGCAGTTCTATCAGGGGTGGCACCGGGGAGCTGTTTTTT
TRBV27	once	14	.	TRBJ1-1	CASSLSGAYERAFF	TGTGCCAGCAGTTTATCGGGGGCTTATGAAAGAGCTTTCTTT
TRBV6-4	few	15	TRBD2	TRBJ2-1	CASSPLAGGLYEQFF	TGTGCCAGCAGTCCCCTAGCGGGGGGCCTCTATGAGCAGTTCTTC
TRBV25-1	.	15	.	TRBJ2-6	CASSESLTGANVLTF	TGTGCCAGCAGTGAATCCCTTACTGGGGCCAACGTCCTGACTTTC
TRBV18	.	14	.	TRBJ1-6	CASSRQGLESPLHF	TGTGCCAGCTCACGCCAGGGGCTGGAATCACCCCTCCACTTT
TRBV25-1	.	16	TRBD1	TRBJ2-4	CASSVVDRVAKNIQYF	TGTGCCAGCAGTGTCGTAGACAGGGTAGCCAAAAACATTCAGTACTTC
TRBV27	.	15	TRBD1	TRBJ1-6	CASSLLYRGQSPLHF	TGTGCCAGCAGTTTATTGTACAGGGGGCAATCCCCCCTCCACTTT
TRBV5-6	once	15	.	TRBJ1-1	CASSLRGHRNTEAFF	TGTGCCAGCAGCTTGAGGGGACACAGGAACACTGAAGCTTTCTTT
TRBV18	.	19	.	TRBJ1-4	CASSPPLTGPAATNEKLFF	TGTGCCAGCTCACCACCTCTGACAGGCCCTGCTGCAACTAATGAAAAACTGTTTTTT
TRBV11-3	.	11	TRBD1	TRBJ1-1	CASRQGIEAFF	TGTGCCAGCAGACAGGGGATTGAAGCTTTCTTT
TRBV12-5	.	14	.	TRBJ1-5	CASGLRHRDRPQHF	TGTGCTAGTGGTTTGAGACACAGGGATCGGCCCCAGCATTTT
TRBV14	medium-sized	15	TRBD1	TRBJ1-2	CASSQAQGAGYGYTF	TGTGCCAGCAGCCAAGCCCAGGGGGCTGGCTATGGCTACACCTTC
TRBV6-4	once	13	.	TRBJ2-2	CASSVRNTGELFF	TGTGCCAGCAGTGTCAGAAACACCGGGGAGCTGTTTTTT
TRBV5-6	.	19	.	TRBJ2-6	CASSPRWGDAHSGANVLTF	TGTGCCAGCAGCCCCAGGTGGGGGGACGCCCACTCTGGGGCCAACGTCCTGACTTTC